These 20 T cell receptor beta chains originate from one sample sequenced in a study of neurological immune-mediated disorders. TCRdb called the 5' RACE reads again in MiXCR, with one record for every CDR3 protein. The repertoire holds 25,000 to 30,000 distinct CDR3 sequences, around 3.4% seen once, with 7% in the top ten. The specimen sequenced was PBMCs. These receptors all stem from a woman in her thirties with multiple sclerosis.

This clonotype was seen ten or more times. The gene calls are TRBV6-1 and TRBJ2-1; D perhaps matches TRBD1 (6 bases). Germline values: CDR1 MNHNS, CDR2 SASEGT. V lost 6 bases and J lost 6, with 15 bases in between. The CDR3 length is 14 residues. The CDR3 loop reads CASRAITGFNEQFF. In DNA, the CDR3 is TGTGCCAGCAGGGCCATTACAGGGTTCAATGAGCAGTTCTTC.

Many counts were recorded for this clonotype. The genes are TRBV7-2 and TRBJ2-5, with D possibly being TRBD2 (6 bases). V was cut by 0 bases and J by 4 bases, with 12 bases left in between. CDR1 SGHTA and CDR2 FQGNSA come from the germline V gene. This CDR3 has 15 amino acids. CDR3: CASSLAGGRPETQYF. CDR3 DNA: TGTGCCAGCAGCTTAGCTGGAGGGCGCCCAGAGACCCAGTACTTC.

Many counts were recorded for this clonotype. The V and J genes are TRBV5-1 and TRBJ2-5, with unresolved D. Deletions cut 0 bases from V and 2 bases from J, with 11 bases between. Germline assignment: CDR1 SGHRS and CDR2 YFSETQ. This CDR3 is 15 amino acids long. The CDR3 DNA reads TGCGCCAGCAGCTTGGAAAGGATAGGACAAGAGACCCAGTACTTC. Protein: CASSLERIGQETQYF.

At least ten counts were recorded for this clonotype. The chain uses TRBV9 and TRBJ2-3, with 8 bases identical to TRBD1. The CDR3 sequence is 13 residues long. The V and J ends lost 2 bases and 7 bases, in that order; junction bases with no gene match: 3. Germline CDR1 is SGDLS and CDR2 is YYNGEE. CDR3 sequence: CASSVDRGNTQYF. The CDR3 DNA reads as TGTGCCAGCAGCGTTGACAGGGGAAATACGCAGTATTTT.

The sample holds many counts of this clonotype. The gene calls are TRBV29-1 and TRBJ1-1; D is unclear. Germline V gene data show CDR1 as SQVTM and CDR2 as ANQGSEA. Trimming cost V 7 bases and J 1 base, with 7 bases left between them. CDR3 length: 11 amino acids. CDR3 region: CSARTNTEAFF. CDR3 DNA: TGCAGCGCTCGGACGAACACTGAAGCTTTCTTT.

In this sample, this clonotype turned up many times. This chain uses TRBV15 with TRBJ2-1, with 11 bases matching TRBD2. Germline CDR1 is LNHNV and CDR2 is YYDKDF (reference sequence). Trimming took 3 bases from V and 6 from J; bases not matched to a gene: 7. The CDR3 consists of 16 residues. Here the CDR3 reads CATSSLTSGIRNEQFF. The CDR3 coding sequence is TGTGCCACCAGCAGTTTGACTAGCGGGATTCGCAATGAGCAGTTCTTC.

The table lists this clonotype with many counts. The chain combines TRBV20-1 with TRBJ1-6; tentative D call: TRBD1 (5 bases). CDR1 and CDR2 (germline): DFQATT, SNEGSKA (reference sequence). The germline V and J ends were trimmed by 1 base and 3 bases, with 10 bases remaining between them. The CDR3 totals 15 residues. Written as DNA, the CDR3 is TGCAGTGCTAGAGGGGACGGGAACTATAATTCACCCCTCCACTTT. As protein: CSARGDGNYNSPLHF.

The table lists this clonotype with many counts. The CDR3 DNA sequence: TGCGCCAGCCAGCGGGTCGGCACCGGGGAGCTGTTTTTT. It is translated as CASQRVGTGELFF. The V gene is TRBV5-1, the J gene TRBJ2-2; D perhaps matches TRBD2 (6 bases). The CDR3 loop spans 13 amino acids. Germline CDR1 reads SGHRS; CDR2 reads YFSETQ. Trimming pared 7 bases from V and 4 bases from J, leaving 11 bases between.

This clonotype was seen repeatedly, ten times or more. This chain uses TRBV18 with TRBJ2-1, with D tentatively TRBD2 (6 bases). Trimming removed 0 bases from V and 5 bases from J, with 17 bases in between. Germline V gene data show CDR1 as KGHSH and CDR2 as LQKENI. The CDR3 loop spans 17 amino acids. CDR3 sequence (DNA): TGTGCCAGCTCACCACCGCATGGCGGGACCCTCAACAATGAGCAGTTCTTC. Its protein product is CASSPPHGGTLNNEQFF. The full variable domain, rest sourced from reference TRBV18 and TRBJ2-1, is NAGVMQNPRHLVRRRGQEARLRCSPMKGHSHVYWYRQLPEEGLKFMVYLQKENIIDESGMPKERFSAEFPKEGPSILRIQQVVRGDSAAYFCASSPPHGGTLNNEQFFGPGTRLTVL.

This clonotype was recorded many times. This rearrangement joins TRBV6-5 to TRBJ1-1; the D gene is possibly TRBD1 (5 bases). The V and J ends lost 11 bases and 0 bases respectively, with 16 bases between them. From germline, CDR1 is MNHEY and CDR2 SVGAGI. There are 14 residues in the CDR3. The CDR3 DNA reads TGTGCCGCTGGGGGTTTATATGTGAACACTGAAGCTTTCTTT. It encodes CAAGGLYVNTEAFF.

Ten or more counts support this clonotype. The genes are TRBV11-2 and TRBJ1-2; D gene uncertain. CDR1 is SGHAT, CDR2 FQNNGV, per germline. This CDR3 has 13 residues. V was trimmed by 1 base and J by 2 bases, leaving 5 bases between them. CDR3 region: CASSLGRNYGYTF. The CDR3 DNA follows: TGTGCCAGCAGCTTAGGACGGAACTATGGCTACACCTTC.

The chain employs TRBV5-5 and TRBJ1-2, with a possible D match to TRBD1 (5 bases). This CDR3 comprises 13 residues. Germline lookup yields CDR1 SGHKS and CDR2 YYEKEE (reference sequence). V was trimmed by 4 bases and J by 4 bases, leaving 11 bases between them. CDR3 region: CASSGLTAYGYTF. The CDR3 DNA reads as TGTGCCAGCAGCGGATTGACAGCCTATGGCTACACCTTC.

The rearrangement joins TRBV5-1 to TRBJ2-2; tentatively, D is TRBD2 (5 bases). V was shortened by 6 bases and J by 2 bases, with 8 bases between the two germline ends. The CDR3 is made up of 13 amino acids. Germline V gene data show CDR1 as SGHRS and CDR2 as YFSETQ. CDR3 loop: CASTEGNTGELFF. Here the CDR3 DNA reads TGCGCCAGCACAGAGGGAAACACCGGGGAGCTGTTTTTT. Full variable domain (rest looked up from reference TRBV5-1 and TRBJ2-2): KAGVTQTPRYLIKTRGQQVTLSCSPISGHRSVSWYQQTPGQGLQFLFEYFSETQRNKGNFPGRFSGRQFSNSRSEMNVSTLELGDSALYLCASTEGNTGELFFGEGSRLTVL.

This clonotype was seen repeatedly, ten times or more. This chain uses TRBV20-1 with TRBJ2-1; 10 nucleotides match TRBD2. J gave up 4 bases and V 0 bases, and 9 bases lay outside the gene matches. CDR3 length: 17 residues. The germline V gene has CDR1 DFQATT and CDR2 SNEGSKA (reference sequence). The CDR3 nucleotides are TGCAGTGCTAGAGAGAGAAGGACTAGCGGACAATACAATGAGCAGTTCTTC. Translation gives CSARERRTSGQYNEQFF.

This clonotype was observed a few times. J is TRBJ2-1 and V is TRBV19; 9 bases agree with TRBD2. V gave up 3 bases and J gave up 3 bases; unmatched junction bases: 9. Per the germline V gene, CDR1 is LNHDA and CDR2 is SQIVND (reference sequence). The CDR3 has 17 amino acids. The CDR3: CASSISYSGSGYNEQFF. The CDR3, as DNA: TGTGCCAGTAGTATCTCTTATAGCGGGAGTGGCTACAATGAGCAGTTCTTC. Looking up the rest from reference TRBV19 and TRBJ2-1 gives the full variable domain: DGGITQSPKYLFRKEGQNVTLSCEQNLNHDAMYWYRQDPGQGLRLIYYSQIVNDFQKGDIAEGYSVSREKKESFPLTVTSAQKNPTAFYLCASSISYSGSGYNEQFFGPGTRLTVL.

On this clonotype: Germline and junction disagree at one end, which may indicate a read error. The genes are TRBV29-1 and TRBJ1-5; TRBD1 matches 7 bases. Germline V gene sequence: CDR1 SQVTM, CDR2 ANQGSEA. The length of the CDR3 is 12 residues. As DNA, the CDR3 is TGCAGCGCGGGGGACAGCAACCAGCCCCAGCATTTT. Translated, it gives CSAGDSNQPQHF. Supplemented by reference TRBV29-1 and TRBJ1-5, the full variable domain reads SAVISQKPSRDICQRGTSLTIQCQVDSQVTMMFWYRQQPGQSLTLIATANQGSEATYESGFVIDKFPISRPNLTFSTLTVSNMSPEDSSIYLCSAGDSNQPQHFGDGTRLSIL.

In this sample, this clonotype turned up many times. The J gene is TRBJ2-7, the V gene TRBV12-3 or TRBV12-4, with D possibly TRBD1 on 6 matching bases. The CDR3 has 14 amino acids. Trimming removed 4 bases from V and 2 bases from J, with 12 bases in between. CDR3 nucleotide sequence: TGTGCCAGCAGTTCCCAGGGGAATACCTACGAGCAGTACTTC. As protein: CASSSQGNTYEQYF.

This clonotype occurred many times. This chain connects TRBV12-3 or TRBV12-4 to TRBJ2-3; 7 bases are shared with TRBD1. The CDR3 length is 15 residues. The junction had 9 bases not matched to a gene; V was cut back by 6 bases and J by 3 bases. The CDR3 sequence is CASSPDRAKTDTQYF. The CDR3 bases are TGTGCCAGCAGCCCTGACAGGGCCAAGACAGATACGCAGTATTTT.

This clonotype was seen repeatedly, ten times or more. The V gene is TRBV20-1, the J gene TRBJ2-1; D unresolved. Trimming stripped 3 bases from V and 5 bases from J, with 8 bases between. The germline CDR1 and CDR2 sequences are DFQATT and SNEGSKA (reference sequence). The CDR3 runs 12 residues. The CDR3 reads CSASSRNNEQFF. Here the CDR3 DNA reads TGCAGTGCTAGCTCCAGAAACAATGAGCAGTTCTTC.

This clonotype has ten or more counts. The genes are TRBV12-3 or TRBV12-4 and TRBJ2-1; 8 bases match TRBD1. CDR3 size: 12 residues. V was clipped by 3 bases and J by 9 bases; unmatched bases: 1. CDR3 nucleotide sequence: TGTGCCAGCAGTTTTACAGGGGGTGAGCAGTTCTTC. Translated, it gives CASSFTGGEQFF.